These 24 T cell receptor beta chains were sequenced from one sample in a study of CD8 T cells in Susac syndrome. With random hexamers, roughly 0.45 to 1 ug RNA was reverse transcribed. TCRdb re-called the immunoSEQ multiplex PCR reads through MiXCR, storing one row per CDR3 protein. The repertoire holds over 100,000 distinct CDR3 sequences, with 80% to 95% as singletons. Sample: CD4+ T cells from PBMCs. Source of these receptors: a human donor in good health.

This chain joins TRBV7-9 and TRBJ1-2; 7 bases agree with TRBD1. J gave up 3 bases and V 5 bases, and 9 bases lay outside the gene matches. The length of the CDR3 is 15 residues. Germline V lookup: CDR1 SEHNR, CDR2 FQNEAQ (reference sequence). CDR3 in amino acids: CASSQGQEPYYGYTF. Written as DNA, the CDR3 is TGTGCCAGCAGCCAAGGACAGGAGCCCTACTATGGCTACACCTTC.

The chain carries TRBV20-1 and TRBJ2-3, with D possibly matching TRBD2 (5 bases). Germline V gene lookup returns CDR1 DFQATT and CDR2 SNEGSKA (reference sequence). V lost 5 bases to trimming and J lost 2 bases, with 17 bases between them. The CDR3 covers 15 residues. The CDR3 nucleotides are TGCAGTGCTCCAGACTACTCGGCCTTCACAGATACGCAGTATTTT. Its translation is CSAPDYSAFTDTQYF.

This clonotype showed up just once. CDR3 in DNA: TGTGCCAGCAGCCCCGGGCCCTGGGAGACCGGGGAGCTGTTTTTT. This codes for CASSPGPWETGELFF. The chain recombines TRBV7-3 with TRBJ2-2; a possible D gene is TRBD2 (5 bases). CDR1 and CDR2 from the germline V gene are SGHTA and FQGTGA. Trimming stripped 5 bases from V and 5 bases from J, with 15 bases between. This CDR3 has 15 amino acids.

J is TRBJ2-4 and V is TRBV4-3, with TRBD2 identical over 10 bases. Germline V gene lookup returns CDR1 LGHNA and CDR2 YSLEER. V trimming: 0 bases; J trimming: 3 bases; junction bases outside the gene matches: 14. There are 20 residues in the CDR3. The CDR3 is CASSQELGLAGVNVKNIQYF. Here the CDR3 DNA reads TGCGCCAGCAGCCAAGAGTTAGGTCTAGCGGGAGTAAATGTCAAAAACATTCAGTACTTC.

The V gene is TRBV7-6, the J gene TRBJ1-5; D is ambiguous. Trimming removed 2 bases from V and 3 bases from J, with 11 bases in between. In germline, CDR1 is SGHVS, CDR2 FNYEAQ. This CDR3 contains 15 residues. The CDR3 sequence is CASSLKGPDNQPQHF. CDR3 bases: TGTGCCAGCAGCTTAAAGGGCCCGGACAATCAGCCCCAGCATTTT.

CDR3 sequence: CASSSQPLRFAAGTYEQYF. For the CDR3, the DNA is TGTGCCAGCAGTTCACAGCCCCTAAGGTTCGCGGCAGGGACCTACGAGCAGTACTTC. The chain has TRBV6-5 and TRBJ2-7; maybe TRBD1 (5 bases). CDR3 size: 19 residues. The germline V gene encodes CDR1 MNHEY and CDR2 SVGAGI. V lost 4 bases, J lost 2 bases, and 27 bases lay in between.

Written as DNA, the CDR3 is TGTGCCAGTACCAGATGGGGTAGCGGAGATTTCGGTGAGCAGTTCTTC. Its protein product is CASTRWGSGDFGEQFF. The chain couples TRBV19 to TRBJ2-1; TRBD2 is a possible D gene (6 bases). Trimming removed 7 bases from V and 9 bases from J, with 25 bases in between. Germline V gives CDR1 LNHDA, CDR2 SQIVND (reference sequence). The CDR3 has 16 amino acids.

V gene TRBV12-3 or TRBV12-4 combines with J gene TRBJ1-5, with D perhaps matching TRBD1 (5 bases). The CDR3 sequence is 15 residues long. Trimming took 2 bases from V and 5 from J, leaving 13 bases between them. The CDR3 DNA reads TGTGCCAGCAGTTTATTCCAGGGACGGGATCAGCCCCAGCATTTT. Its protein is CASSLFQGRDQPQHF.

The chain couples TRBV5-1 to TRBJ2-3, with TRBD2 identical over 7 bases. CDR3 size: 14 residues. The junction had 9 bases not matched to a gene; V was cut back by 5 bases and J by 6 bases. Per the germline V gene, CDR1 is SGHRS and CDR2 is YFSETQ. The CDR3 region is CASSSGGGVDTQYF. CDR3 nucleotides: TGCGCCAGCAGTTCTGGCGGGGGAGTGGATACGCAGTATTTT.

The gene calls are TRBV10-3 and TRBJ2-7; D remains ambiguous. V was shortened by 0 bases and J by 2 bases, with 5 bases between the two germline ends. The CDR3 has 13 amino acids. Germline V gene data show CDR1 as ENHRY and CDR2 as SYGVKD. The DNA of the CDR3 is TGTGCCATCAGTGAGTCTGCACCCTACGAGCAGTACTTC. Its protein product is CAISESAPYEQYF.

The CDR3 is CASGLLQGAAEAFF. The CDR3 nucleotides read TGTGCTAGTGGTTTGTTGCAGGGGGCCGCTGAAGCTTTCTTT. This chain connects TRBV12-5 to TRBJ1-1; 8 bases match TRBD1. Germline V lookup: CDR1 LGHNT, CDR2 FRNRAP. The CDR3 has 14 amino acids. Trimming cost V 2 bases and J 6 bases; bases outside gene matches: 5.

The genes are TRBV6-5 and TRBJ2-3; 7 bases align to TRBD1. The CDR3 is 14 residues long. V shed 5 bases and J 6 bases; nucleotides not matched to a gene: 8. From germline, CDR1 is MNHEY and CDR2 SVGAGI. The CDR3 sequence is CASSQGDLSDTQYF. The DNA of the CDR3 is TGTGCCAGCAGTCAGGGGGATCTTTCGGATACGCAGTATTTT.

V and J are TRBV7-9 and TRBJ1-5, with TRBD1 matching 10 bases. CDR3 size: 15 residues. The germline V gene has CDR1 SEHNR and CDR2 FQNEAQ (reference sequence). After removal of 5 bases from V and 6 bases from J, the junction contained 7 bases not matched to a gene. CDR3 residues: CASSNTRDRGQPQHF. The CDR3 DNA is TGTGCCAGCAGCAACACCCGGGACAGGGGTCAGCCCCAGCATTTT. The full variable domain, with the rest looked up from reference TRBV7-9 and TRBJ1-5, is DTGVSQNPRHKITKRGQNVTFRCDPISEHNRLYWYRQTLGQGPEFLTYFQNEAQLEKSRLLSDRFSAERPKGSFSTLEIQRTEQGDSAMYLCASSNTRDRGQPQHFGDGTRLSIL.

The chain recombines TRBV10-3 with TRBJ2-7; 10 bases are shared with TRBD1. The CDR3 length is 15 residues. The J segment lost 7 bases and the V segment lost 3 bases, leaving 9 bases of the junction unmatched. Germline V lookup: CDR1 ENHRY, CDR2 SYGVKD. CDR3: CAISDTRQGAQEQYF. The CDR3 DNA is TGTGCCATCAGTGACACGAGACAGGGGGCACAAGAGCAGTACTTC.

This chain connects TRBV4-1 to TRBJ2-7, with D perhaps TRBD2 (7 bases). The germline CDR1 and CDR2 sequences are MGHRA and YSYEKL. Trimming removed 0 bases from V and 1 base from J, with 16 bases in between. The length of the CDR3 is 17 residues. The CDR3 nucleotides read TGCGCCAGCAGCCAAGAGGGAATAGGGGGGGCTTCCTACGAGCAGTACTTC. Translated, it gives CASSQEGIGGASYEQYF.

The V call is TRBV14, the J call TRBJ1-5, with a weak D call TRBD1 (5 bases). Trimming took 1 base from V and 6 from J, leaving 7 bases between them. The germline V gene has CDR1 SGHDN and CDR2 FVKESK. This CDR3 has 13 amino acids. The CDR3 sequence is CASSQADTQPQHF. The DNA for the CDR3 is TGTGCCAGCAGCCAAGCGGACACTCAGCCCCAGCATTTT.

This chain connects TRBV6-2 or TRBV6-3 to TRBJ2-6; D might be TRBD2 (6 bases). The CDR3 totals 19 residues. Looked up from germline, CDR1 is MNHEY and CDR2 is SVGEGT. V gave up 6 bases and J gave up 0 bases, with 21 bases separating them. CDR3 protein: CASSHWTEPGGSGANVLTF. CDR3 nucleotides: TGTGCCAGCAGCCACTGGACGGAACCCGGGGGCTCTGGGGCCAACGTCCTGACTTTC.

The chain couples TRBV7-2 to TRBJ2-7; D not resolved. V lost 5 bases to trimming and J lost 3 bases, with 14 bases between them. CDR1 and CDR2 (germline): SGHTA, FQGNSA. The length of the CDR3 is 14 residues. Written as DNA, the CDR3 is TGTGCCAGCAGCCCCCGGGCAGACCGCTACGAGCAGTACTTC. Translating gives CASSPRADRYEQYF.

This chain joins TRBV29-1 and TRBJ2-3, with TRBD2 identical over 7 bases. This CDR3 region has 14 residues. Germline V gene lookup returns CDR1 SQVTM and CDR2 ANQGSEA. V trimming: 7 bases; J trimming: 2 bases; junction bases outside the gene matches: 9. CDR3 sequence: CSADVAGNTDTQYF. CDR3 bases: TGCAGCGCAGACGTAGCGGGTAACACAGATACGCAGTATTTT.

This clonotype is a singleton in its sample. The chain links TRBV10-3 to TRBJ1-2; D is perhaps TRBD1 (5 bases). CDR3 length: 13 residues. V was shortened by 5 bases and J by 4 bases, with 11 bases between the two germline ends. The germline CDR1 and CDR2 sequences are ENHRY and SYGVKD. The chain's CDR3 is CAISNQGPYGYTF. CDR3 in DNA: TGTGCCATCAGTAATCAGGGCCCCTATGGCTACACCTTC.

The chain has TRBV20-1 and TRBJ1-1; D is ambiguous. The germline CDR1 and CDR2 sequences are DFQATT and SNEGSKA (reference sequence). Trimming removed 7 bases at V and 1 base at J, with 10 bases between. The CDR3 covers 12 residues. The CDR3 sequence: CSVLGRNTEAFF. CDR3 DNA sequence: TGCAGTGTTCTCGGGAGGAACACTGAAGCTTTCTTT.

This rearrangement joins TRBV6-2 or TRBV6-3 to TRBJ2-6, with D unresolved. Between the trimmed V and J ends, which lost 8 bases and 0 bases, there was a span of 5 bases. The CDR3 is made up of 13 amino acids. CDR1 MNHEY and CDR2 SVGEGT come from the germline V gene. The CDR3 here is CASGFSGANVLTF. The CDR3 DNA reads as TGTGCCAGCGGGTTCTCTGGGGCCAACGTCCTGACTTTC.

This rearrangement joins TRBV6-2 or TRBV6-3 to TRBJ2-5; possible D gene TRBD2, 5 bases. CDR1 and CDR2 from the germline V gene are MNHEY and SVGEGT. V was cut by 7 bases and J by 3 bases, with 18 bases left in between. This CDR3 has 15 residues. CDR3 nucleotide sequence: TGTGCCAGCATCGAGGTTCCGCTGAGGGAAGAGACCCAGTACTTC. Its protein is CASIEVPLREETQYF.

This chain connects TRBV29-1 to TRBJ2-6; D remains unclear. Germline-derived CDR1 and CDR2 are SQVTM and ANQGSEA. The CDR3 contains 13 residues. Trimming stripped 5 bases from V and 2 bases from J, with 7 bases between. This chain's CDR3 is CSVQVTGANVLTF. The CDR3 DNA reads as TGCAGCGTTCAGGTGACTGGGGCCAACGTCCTGACTTTC. Together with reference TRBV29-1 and TRBJ2-6, the CDR3 gives the full variable domain: SAVISQKPSRDICQRGTSLTIQCQVDSQVTMMFWYRQQPGQSLTLIATANQGSEATYESGFVIDKFPISRPNLTFSTLTVSNMSPEDSSIYLCSVQVTGANVLTFGAGSRLTVL.